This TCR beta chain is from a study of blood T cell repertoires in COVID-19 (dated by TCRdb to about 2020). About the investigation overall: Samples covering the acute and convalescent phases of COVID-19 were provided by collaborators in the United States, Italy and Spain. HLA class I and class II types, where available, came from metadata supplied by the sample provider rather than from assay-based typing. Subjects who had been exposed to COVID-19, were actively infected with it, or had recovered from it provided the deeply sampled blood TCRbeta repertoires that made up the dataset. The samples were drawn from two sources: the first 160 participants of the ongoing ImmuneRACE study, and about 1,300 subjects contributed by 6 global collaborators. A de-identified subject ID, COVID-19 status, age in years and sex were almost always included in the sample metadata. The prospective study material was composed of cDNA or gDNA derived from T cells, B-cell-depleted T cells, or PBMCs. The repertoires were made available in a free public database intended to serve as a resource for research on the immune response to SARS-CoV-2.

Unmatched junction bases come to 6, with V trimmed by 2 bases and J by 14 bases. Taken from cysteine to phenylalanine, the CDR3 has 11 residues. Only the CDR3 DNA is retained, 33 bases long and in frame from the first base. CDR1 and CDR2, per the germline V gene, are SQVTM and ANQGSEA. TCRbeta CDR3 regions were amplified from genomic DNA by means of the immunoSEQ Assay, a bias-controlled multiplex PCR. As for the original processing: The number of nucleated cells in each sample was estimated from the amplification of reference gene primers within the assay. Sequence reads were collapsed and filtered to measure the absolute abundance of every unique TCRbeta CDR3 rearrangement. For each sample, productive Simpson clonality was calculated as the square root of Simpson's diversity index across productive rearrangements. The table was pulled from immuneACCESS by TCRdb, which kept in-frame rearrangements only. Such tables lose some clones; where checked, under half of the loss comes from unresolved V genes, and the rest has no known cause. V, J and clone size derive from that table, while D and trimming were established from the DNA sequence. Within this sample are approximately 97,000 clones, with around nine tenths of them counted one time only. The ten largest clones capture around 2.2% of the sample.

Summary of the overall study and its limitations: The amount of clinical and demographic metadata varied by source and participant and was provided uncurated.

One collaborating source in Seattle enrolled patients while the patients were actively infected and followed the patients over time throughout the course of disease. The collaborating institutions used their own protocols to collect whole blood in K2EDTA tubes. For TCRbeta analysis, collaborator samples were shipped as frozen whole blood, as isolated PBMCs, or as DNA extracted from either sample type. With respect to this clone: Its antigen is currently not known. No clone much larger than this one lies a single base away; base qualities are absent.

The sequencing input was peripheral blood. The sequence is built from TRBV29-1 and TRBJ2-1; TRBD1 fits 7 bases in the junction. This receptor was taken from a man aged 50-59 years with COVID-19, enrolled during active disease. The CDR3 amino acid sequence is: CSVETGTGEFF. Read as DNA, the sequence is TGCAGCGTTGAAACCGGCACAGGGGAGTTCTTC.